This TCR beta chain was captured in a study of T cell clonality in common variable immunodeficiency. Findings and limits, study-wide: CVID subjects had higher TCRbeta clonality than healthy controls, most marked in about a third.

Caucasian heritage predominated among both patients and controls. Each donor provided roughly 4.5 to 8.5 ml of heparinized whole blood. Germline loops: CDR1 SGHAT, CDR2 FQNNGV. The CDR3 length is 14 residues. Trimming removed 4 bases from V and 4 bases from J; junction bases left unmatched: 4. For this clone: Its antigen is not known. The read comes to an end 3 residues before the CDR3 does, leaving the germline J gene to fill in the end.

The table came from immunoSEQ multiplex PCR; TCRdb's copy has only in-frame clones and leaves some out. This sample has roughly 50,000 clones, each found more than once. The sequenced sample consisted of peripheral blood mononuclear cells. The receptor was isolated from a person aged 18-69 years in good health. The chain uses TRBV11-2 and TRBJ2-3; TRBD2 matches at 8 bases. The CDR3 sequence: CASSSRGASDTQYF. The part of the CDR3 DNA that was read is TGTGCCAGCAGCTCGCGGGGGGCGTCAGATACG.